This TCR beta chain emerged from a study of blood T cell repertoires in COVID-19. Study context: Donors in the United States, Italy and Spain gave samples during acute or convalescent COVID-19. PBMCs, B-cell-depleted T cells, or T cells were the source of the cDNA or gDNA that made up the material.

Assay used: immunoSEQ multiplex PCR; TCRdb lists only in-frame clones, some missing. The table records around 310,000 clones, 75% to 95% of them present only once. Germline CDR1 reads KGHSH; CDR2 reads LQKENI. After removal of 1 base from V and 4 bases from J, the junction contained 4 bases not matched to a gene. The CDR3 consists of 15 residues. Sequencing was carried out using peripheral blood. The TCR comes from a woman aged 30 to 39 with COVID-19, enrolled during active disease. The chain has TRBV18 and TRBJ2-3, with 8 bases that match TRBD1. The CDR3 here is CASSPRTGKADTQYF. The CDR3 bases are TGTGCCAGCTCACCACGGACAGGGAAGGCAGATACGCAGTATTTT.